Following are 21 T cell receptor beta chains from one sample sequenced in a study of cytomegalovirus exposure and HLA in healthy donors. The PCR had 60 Vbeta and 13 Jbeta primers. Profiling relied on immunoSEQ multiplex PCR, and the TCRdb table lists in-frame clones only, not all of them. The sample lists roughly 150,000 clones, 77% occurring once. The sample taken for sequencing was PBMCs. These receptors were collected from a man aged 30-40 years in good health and CMV-seronegative.

The rearrangement joins TRBV7-6 to TRBJ2-5; possible D gene TRBD2, 6 bases. Per germline, CDR1 SGHVS and CDR2 FNYEAQ. Trimming cost V 1 base and J 2 bases, with 11 bases left between them. The CDR3 has 15 residues. The CDR3 reads CASSLGPGAQETQYF. In DNA form, the CDR3 reads TGTGCCAGCAGCTTAGGACCGGGAGCACAAGAGACCCAGTACTTC.

The rearrangement uses TRBV4-1 and TRBJ2-7; 11 bases fit TRBD2. J lost 0 bases, V lost 4 bases, and 5 bases had no gene match. The germline gives CDR1 MGHRA, CDR2 YSYEKL. The CDR3 extends over 16 amino acids. The DNA for the CDR3 is TGCGCCAGCAGCCCTACTAGCGGGAGAGCCTCCTACGAGCAGTACTTC. Residues: CASSPTSGRASYEQYF.

The chain couples TRBV11-1 to TRBJ2-2, with 9 bases lining up with TRBD1. Germline trimming cut 6 bases from V and 3 bases from J; bases unmatched to any gene: 8. Germline V gene sequence: CDR1 SGHAT, CDR2 FQDESV (reference sequence). The CDR3 sequence is 16 residues long. The CDR3 nucleotides read TGTGCCAGCAGGATCGACAGGGGGACTTACACCGGGGAGCTGTTTTTT. Protein product: CASRIDRGTYTGELFF.

The chain employs TRBV6-5 and TRBJ2-2; 9 nucleotides agree with TRBD1. Germline CDR1 reads MNHEY; CDR2 reads SVGAGI. The CDR3 spans 14 residues. The ends lost 7 bases at V and 3 bases at J; junction bases unmatched: 3. The DNA of the CDR3 is TGTGCCAGCAATCGACAGGGGGACACCGGGGAGCTGTTTTTT. Amino acids: CASNRQGDTGELFF.

This chain connects TRBV27 to TRBJ2-7, with 9 bases identical to TRBD2. With 6 bases clipped from V and 3 bases from J, the junction kept 9 bases outside the gene matches. The CDR3 spans 15 residues. CDR1 and CDR2 (germline): MNHEY, SMNVEV (reference sequence). The CDR3 DNA sequence: TGTGCCAGCAGCGTGAGTAGCGGGAGCTACTACGAGCAGTACTTC. Encoded protein: CASSVSSGSYYEQYF.

The chain combines TRBV7-8 with TRBJ2-7; the D gene is possibly TRBD1 (7 bases). Trimming removed 4 bases at V and 6 bases at J, with 25 bases between. CDR1 and CDR2 (germline): SGHVS, FQNEAQ. The CDR3 totals 17 residues. In DNA, the CDR3 is TGTGCCAGCAGCTCCCGACAGGGTGGCGGGGCCATCATCGAGCAGTACTTC. Translated, it gives CASSSRQGGGAIIEQYF. Complete variable domain (other parts from reference TRBV7-8 and TRBJ2-7): GAGVSQSPRYKVAKRGQDVALRCDPISGHVSLFWYQQALGQGPEFLTYFQNEAQLDKSGLPSDRFFAERPEGSVSTLKIQRTQQEDSAVYLCASSSRQGGGAIIEQYFGPGTRLTVT.

This clone was observed once. J is TRBJ2-7 and V is TRBV27; 7 bases are a match to TRBD2. From germline, CDR1 is MNHEY and CDR2 SMNVEV (reference sequence). V shed 4 bases and J 3 bases; nucleotides not matched to a gene: 6. This CDR3 comprises 14 residues. The CDR3 DNA follows: TGTGCCAGCAGTTCTAGCGGACACTTCTACGAGCAGTACTTC. Protein product: CASSSSGHFYEQYF.

The chain is built from TRBV29-1 and TRBJ2-7; D is uncertain. The CDR3 spans 12 residues. The V gene lost 3 bases and the J gene lost 4 bases, with 10 bases spanning the gap. Germline CDR1 reads SQVTM; CDR2 reads ANQGSEA. The CDR3 loop reads CSVELATYEQYF. In nucleotides, the CDR3 is TGCAGCGTTGAGTTAGCAACATACGAGCAGTACTTC.

V and J are TRBV6-1 and TRBJ2-7; no definite D call. This CDR3 has 11 residues. Trimming took 4 bases from V and 3 from J, leaving 4 bases between them. Germline CDR1 MNHNS, CDR2 SASEGT. DNA for the CDR3: TGTGCCAGCAGTGGCGGCTACGAGCAGTACTTC. This translates into CASSGGYEQYF.

The chain carries TRBV18 and TRBJ2-7, with D perhaps matching TRBD2 (6 bases). Germline CDR1 KGHSH, CDR2 LQKENI. Trimming pared 4 bases from V and 4 bases from J, leaving 20 bases between. This CDR3 contains 16 residues. CDR3 amino acids: CASSLDRDLVGYEQYF. CDR3 sequence (DNA): TGTGCCAGCTCACTAGACCGGGACTTAGTGGGGTACGAGCAGTACTTC.

A few counts support this clone. This rearrangement joins TRBV7-8 to TRBJ1-5, with TRBD1 identical over 9 bases. CDR1 is SGHVS and CDR2 is FQNEAQ in the germline V gene. This CDR3 comprises 18 residues. V gave up 1 base and J gave up 0 bases; unmatched junction bases: 7. This CDR3 reads CASSLGAGTGRSNQPQHF. CDR3 DNA sequence: TGTGCCAGCAGCTTAGGAGCGGGGACAGGGCGTAGCAATCAGCCCCAGCATTTT.

This rearrangement joins TRBV7-9 to TRBJ1-2, with D uncertain. This CDR3 is 11 amino acids long. V was trimmed by 4 bases and J by 7 bases, leaving 7 bases between them. The germline CDR1 and CDR2 sequences are SEHNR and FQNEAQ (reference sequence). In nucleotides, the CDR3 is TGTGCCAGCAGCTCACGGGGTGGCTACACCTTC. Protein product: CASSSRGGYTF.

This clone was seen a single time. The rearrangement joins TRBV5-1 to TRBJ1-1; 9 bases line up with TRBD1. The ends lost 3 bases at V and 4 bases at J; junction bases unmatched: 4. The CDR3 length is 14 residues. Germline V lookup: CDR1 SGHRS, CDR2 YFSETQ. This chain's CDR3 is CASSSLTGGTEAFF. In DNA form, the CDR3 reads TGCGCCAGCAGCTCTTTGACAGGGGGCACTGAAGCTTTCTTT.

In its sample, this clone was seen a few times. The rearrangement links TRBV6-5 to TRBJ2-1; possible D gene TRBD1, 6 bases. The length of the CDR3 is 14 residues. The V gene's germline CDR1 is MNHEY and CDR2 SVGAGI. V was pared by 5 bases and J by 4 bases, with 12 bases between. The CDR3 sequence: CASSLKRGYNEQFF. In DNA, the CDR3 is TGTGCCAGCAGTCTTAAAAGGGGGTACAATGAGCAGTTCTTC.

This clone was counted a single time. The gene calls are TRBV11-3 and TRBJ2-2; D is ambiguous. CDR1 and CDR2 from the germline V gene are SGHNT and YENEEA. The V and J ends lost 1 base and 1 base respectively, with 7 bases between them. The CDR3 loop spans 15 amino acids. CDR3 in DNA: TGTGCCAGCAGCTTAGGTAGTCGGAACACCGGGGAGCTGTTTTTT. It is translated as CASSLGSRNTGELFF.

J is TRBJ2-1 and V is TRBV29-1, with D tentatively TRBD1 (6 bases). V shed 5 bases and J shed 3 bases, with 11 bases lying between them. Germline CDR1 SQVTM, CDR2 ANQGSEA. CDR3 length equals 13 residues. CDR3 amino acids: CSVNRDNYNEQFF. The CDR3 nucleotides are TGCAGCGTTAACCGGGACAACTACAATGAGCAGTTCTTC.

This chain links TRBV7-3 with TRBJ2-2, with 8 nucleotides matching TRBD2. Germline CDR1 is SGHTA and CDR2 is FQGTGA. V lost 5 bases to trimming and J lost 7 bases; unmatched junction nucleotides: 12. The CDR3 extends over 16 amino acids. The CDR3 nucleotides read TGTGCCAGCAGCGCCCCCGGGGTAGCGGGATTCGGGGAGCTGTTTTTT. It specifies CASSAPGVAGFGELFF.

The rearrangement joins TRBV19 to TRBJ2-1; 9 nucleotides agree with TRBD2. V gave up 3 bases and J gave up 9 bases; unmatched junction bases: 12. The CDR3 is 16 amino acids. CDR1 is LNHDA and CDR2 is SQIVND in the germline V gene (reference sequence). The CDR3, as DNA: TGTGCCAGTAGTATGGCATGGGCGGGAGGGCCTGGTGAGCAGTTCTTC. Protein sequence: CASSMAWAGGPGEQFF.

CDR3 DNA sequence: TGCGCCAGCCGGGACAACACGGGGAATGAGCAGTTCTTC. It encodes CASRDNTGNEQFF. The J gene is TRBJ2-1, the V gene TRBV5-1; a weak D match, TRBD1 (6 bases). Germline CDR1 and CDR2: SGHRS and YFSETQ. V was shortened by 7 bases and J by 7 bases, with 15 bases between the two germline ends. CDR3 size: 13 residues.

V and J are TRBV5-1 and TRBJ2-5; D gene ambiguous. V was clipped by 4 bases and J by 7 bases, with 14 bases between them. The CDR3 totals 13 residues. The germline CDR1 and CDR2 sequences are SGHRS and YFSETQ. CDR3 residues: CASSNRDKRTQYF. In DNA form, the CDR3 reads TGCGCCAGCAGCAACCGAGATAAAAGGACCCAGTACTTC.

This chain joins TRBV30 and TRBJ1-5; D is perhaps TRBD1 (5 bases). From germline, CDR1 is GTSNPN and CDR2 SVGIG (reference sequence). The V end lost 5 bases, the J end lost 2 bases, and 13 bases lay between the germline ends. The length of the CDR3 is 14 residues. In DNA form, the CDR3 reads TGTGCCTGGGGCAGGGTCGGAGGCAATCAGCCCCAGCATTTT. It is translated as CAWGRVGGNQPQHF. Using reference TRBV30 and TRBJ1-5 for the parts outside the CDR3, the full variable domain is SQTIHQWPATLVQPVGSPLSLECTVEGTSNPNLYWYRQAAGRGLQLLFYSVGIGQISSEVPQNLSASRPQDRQFILSSKKLLLSDSGFYLCAWGRVGGNQPQHFGDGTRLSIL.